Presented here are 21 T cell receptor beta chains from one specimen sequenced in a study of T cells in Graves' hyperthyroidism and ophthalmopathy. The TCR beta CDR3 regions underwent amplification using RNA transcripts as the source. When the TCR CDR3 underwent first-round RT-PCR, the HTBI primer set was used. TCRdb recomputed calls from the multiplex PCR reads with MiXCR, one row per CDR3 protein. The sample includes 750,000 to 900,000 distinct CDR3 sequences, 35% to 40% of them seen just once. Sequences were obtained from blood. All receptors come from a young man with Graves' hyperthyroidism.

This clonotype was picked up a small number of times. The chain combines TRBV4-1 with TRBJ1-2; D is possibly TRBD1 (5 bases). The CDR3 is made up of 16 amino acids. The V end lost 0 bases, the J end lost 4 bases, and 15 bases lay between the germline ends. Per germline, CDR1 MGHRA and CDR2 YSYEKL. CDR3 in amino acids: CASSQDVSGKSYGYTF. In DNA, the CDR3 is TGCGCCAGCAGCCAAGATGTATCAGGGAAAAGCTATGGCTACACCTTC.

V and J are TRBV12-3 or TRBV12-4 and TRBJ2-7; 9 nucleotides match TRBD2. The CDR3 extends over 15 amino acids. After removal of 3 bases from V and 6 bases from J, the junction contained 9 bases not matched to a gene. The CDR3 DNA reads as TGTGCCAGCAGTTTGGTGGCTAGCGGGATAGGCGAGCAGTACTTC. Its protein product is CASSLVASGIGEQYF.

This clonotype appeared a few times. The V call is TRBV7-9, the J call TRBJ1-4; no clear D gene. Germline assignment: CDR1 SEHNR and CDR2 FQNEAQ (reference sequence). This CDR3 is 13 amino acids long. V shed 7 bases and J shed 5 bases, with 11 bases lying between them. CDR3 in DNA: TGTGCCAGCACCCGCAAGTTGAATGAAAAACTGTTTTTT. Amino acid sequence: CASTRKLNEKLFF. The complete variable domain, with remaining parts taken from reference TRBV7-9 and TRBJ1-4, reads DTGVSQNPRHKITKRGQNVTFRCDPISEHNRLYWYRQTLGQGPEFLTYFQNEAQLEKSRLLSDRFSAERPKGSFSTLEIQRTEQGDSAMYLCASTRKLNEKLFFGSGTQLSVL.

This clonotype showed up many times. At one end, the junction sequence differs from germline, possibly due to a read error. V and J are TRBV5-1 and TRBJ1-1, with D hard to call. Germline CDR1 SGHRS, CDR2 YFSETQ. The CDR3 consists of 12 residues. CDR3 DNA: TGCGCCAGCACCGGGATGAATACTGAAGCTTTCTTT. It codes for CASTGMNTEAFF.

J is TRBJ2-7 and V is TRBV9; either TRBD1 or TRBD2 may fit D (7 bases each). There are 13 residues in the CDR3. The germline gives CDR1 SGDLS, CDR2 YYNGEE. The V end was cut by 3 bases, the J end by 5 bases, with 12 bases between. The CDR3 DNA sequence: TGTGCCAGCAGCGCGCCAGGGGGGGACGAGCAGTACTTC. This gives the protein CASSAPGGDEQYF.

The gene calls are TRBV10-3 and TRBJ1-1; D uncertain. The CDR3 length is 13 residues. Per the germline V gene, CDR1 is ENHRY and CDR2 is SYGVKD. V lost 8 bases to trimming and J lost 1 base, with 11 bases between them. The CDR3 loop is CAIQDASNTEAFF. Written as DNA, the CDR3 is TGTGCCATCCAGGATGCCTCGAACACTGAAGCTTTCTTT.

The V gene is TRBV2, the J gene TRBJ1-6, with D perhaps TRBD1 (5 bases). Trimming took 8 bases from V and 6 from J, leaving 17 bases between them. The CDR3 extends over 15 amino acids. Germline assignment: CDR1 SNHLY and CDR2 FYNNEI. CDR3 bases: TGTGCCAGCTCACCGCAGGGAGATGGTAATTCACCCCTCCACTTT. Amino acid sequence: CASSPQGDGNSPLHF. Using reference TRBV2 and TRBJ1-6 for the parts outside the CDR3, the full variable domain is EPEVTQTPSHQVTQMGQEVILRCVPISNHLYFYWYRQILGQKVEFLVSFYNNEISEKSEIFDDQFSVERPDGSNFTLKIRSTKLEDSAMYFCASSPQGDGNSPLHFGNGTRLTVT.

The V call is TRBV12-3 or TRBV12-4, the J call TRBJ1-3; the D gene is possibly TRBD1 (5 bases). With 6 bases removed from V and 0 bases from J, the gap between germline ends came to 9 bases. The CDR3 totals 14 residues. The CDR3 DNA follows: TGTGCCAGCAGCACTGACAGCTCTGGAAACACCATATATTTT. Encoded protein: CASSTDSSGNTIYF.

The chain couples TRBV2 to TRBJ2-5; 16 bases are shared with TRBD2. V gave up 6 bases and J gave up 4 bases; unmatched junction bases: 11. CDR1 SNHLY and CDR2 FYNNEI come from the germline V gene. The CDR3 totals 18 residues. CDR3 region: CASSRGTSGRGGGETQYF. The DNA of the CDR3 is TGTGCCAGCAGCCGCGGGACTAGCGGGAGGGGGGGGGGAGAGACCCAGTACTTC. The full variable domain, in which reference TRBV2 and TRBJ2-5 provide the parts outside the CDR3, is EPEVTQTPSHQVTQMGQEVILRCVPISNHLYFYWYRQILGQKVEFLVSFYNNEISEKSEIFDDQFSVERPDGSNFTLKIRSTKLEDSAMYFCASSRGTSGRGGGETQYFGPGTRLLVL.

This clonotype was seen once. One end of the junction fails to match germline, which may point to a read error. The genes are TRBV19 and TRBJ1-4, with a possible D match to TRBD1 (5 bases). Germline V gives CDR1 LNHDA, CDR2 SQIVND (reference sequence). This CDR3 contains 14 residues. This chain's CDR3 is CASSSDGTNEELFF. The DNA of the CDR3 is TGTGCCAGTAGTTCAGACGGGACTAATGAAGAACTGTTTTTT.

CDR3 nucleotides: TGTGCCAGCAGTTTACGTGGGAAAGTCAATCAGCCCCAGCATTTT. Its protein product is CASSLRGKVNQPQHF. This sequence joins TRBV12-3 or TRBV12-4 and TRBJ1-5; D unresolved. This CDR3 spans 15 amino acids. Between the trimmed V and J ends, which lost 2 bases and 3 bases, there was a span of 11 bases.

The rearrangement joins TRBV7-8 to TRBJ2-7; D is unclear. The V and J ends lost 1 base and 0 bases respectively, with 10 bases between them. Germline V gene lookup returns CDR1 SGHVS and CDR2 FQNEAQ. The CDR3 extends over 15 amino acids. The CDR3 DNA reads TGTGCCAGCAGCTTAGGGGGTTTCAGCTCCTACGAGCAGTACTTC. Residues: CASSLGGFSSYEQYF.

The J gene is TRBJ2-2, the V gene TRBV10-3; 13 nucleotides match TRBD2. V dropped 10 bases and J dropped 9; count of bases not matched to a gene: 8. In germline, CDR1 is ENHRY, CDR2 SYGVKD. This CDR3 spans 14 amino acids. CDR3 sequence (DNA): TGTGCCAGCAGCCGGACTAGCGGGAGCAGGGAGCTGTTTTTT. Translated, it gives CASSRTSGSRELFF.

This rearrangement joins TRBV20-1 to TRBJ2-7; 7 bases match TRBD2. Trimming took 2 bases from V and 3 from J; bases not matched to a gene: 7. This CDR3 is 14 amino acids long. CDR1 and CDR2 (germline): DFQATT, SNEGSKA (reference sequence). The CDR3 DNA follows: TGCAGTGCTAGAAGGCTAGCGGTAATCTACGAGCAGTACTTC. This gives the protein CSARRLAVIYEQYF.

The V and J genes are TRBV14 and TRBJ2-5, with D maybe TRBD2 (5 bases). There are 15 residues in the CDR3. The germline V gene has CDR1 SGHDN and CDR2 FVKESK. V was pared by 1 base and J by 3 bases, with 12 bases between. The CDR3 DNA reads TGTGCCAGCAGCCAAGTCCGGGATCCCGAAGAGACCCAGTACTTC. As protein: CASSQVRDPEETQYF.

This chain links TRBV29-1 with TRBJ2-7, with 13 nucleotides matching TRBD2. Losses at the gene ends were 7 bases for V and 0 bases for J; bases not matched to a gene: 6. CDR3 length: 15 amino acids. Germline V gene lookup returns CDR1 SQVTM and CDR2 ANQGSEA. CDR3 in DNA: TGCAGCGGAGGACTAGCGGGGGCGAGCTCCTACGAGCAGTACTTC. Protein: CSGGLAGASSYEQYF.

The rearrangement uses TRBV7-6 and TRBJ1-3; D call uncertain. Germline V lookup: CDR1 SGHVS, CDR2 FNYEAQ. The germline V and J ends were trimmed by 6 bases and 1 base, with 10 bases remaining between them. The CDR3 length is 14 residues. DNA for the CDR3: TGTGCCAGCAGGAGCCCAGCGTCTGGAAACACCATATATTTT. Encoded protein: CASRSPASGNTIYF.

Worth noting for this clonotype: The junction departs from the called germline gene at one end, perhaps through a read error. V gene TRBV10-3 combines with J gene TRBJ1-1; a possible D gene is TRBD1 (5 bases). The CDR3 totals 16 residues. Germline-derived CDR1 and CDR2 are ENHRY and SYGVKD. DNA for the CDR3: TGTGCCAGCAGTTACGGGGCTACGGGTACGGCGACTGAAGCTTTCTTT. This gives the protein CASSYGATGTATEAFF.

Ten or more counts support this clonotype. This chain uses TRBV29-1 with TRBJ1-2, with 8 bases identical to TRBD1. V lost 6 bases and J lost 7; bases outside the gene matches: 7. The V gene's germline CDR1 is SQVTM and CDR2 ANQGSEA. The CDR3 sequence is 12 residues long. Written as DNA, the CDR3 is TGCAGCGTCGAAACAGGGGGATTTGGCTACACCTTC. It specifies CSVETGGFGYTF. Filled out from reference TRBV29-1 and TRBJ1-2, the complete variable domain reads SAVISQKPSRDICQRGTSLTIQCQVDSQVTMMFWYRQQPGQSLTLIATANQGSEATYESGFVIDKFPISRPNLTFSTLTVSNMSPEDSSIYLCSVETGGFGYTFGSGTRLTVV.

For this clonotype: It may be a read error: a sequence one base away is much more abundant. This chain connects TRBV7-9 to TRBJ1-1; TRBD1 matches 8 bases. The CDR3 covers 14 residues. CDR1 and CDR2 (germline): SEHNR, FQNEAQ (reference sequence). The CDR3 sequence: CASRPGTGNTGAFF. The CDR3 DNA reads TGTGCCAGCAGACCCGGGACAGGTAACACTGGAGCTTTCTTT.

J is TRBJ1-2 and V is TRBV12-3 or TRBV12-4; 9 bases agree with TRBD1. The CDR3 contains 14 residues. V was clipped by 3 bases and J by 6 bases; unmatched bases: 5. The CDR3 is CASSFSGTGHGYTF. CDR3 nucleotide sequence: TGTGCCAGCAGTTTTTCAGGGACAGGGCATGGCTACACCTTC.